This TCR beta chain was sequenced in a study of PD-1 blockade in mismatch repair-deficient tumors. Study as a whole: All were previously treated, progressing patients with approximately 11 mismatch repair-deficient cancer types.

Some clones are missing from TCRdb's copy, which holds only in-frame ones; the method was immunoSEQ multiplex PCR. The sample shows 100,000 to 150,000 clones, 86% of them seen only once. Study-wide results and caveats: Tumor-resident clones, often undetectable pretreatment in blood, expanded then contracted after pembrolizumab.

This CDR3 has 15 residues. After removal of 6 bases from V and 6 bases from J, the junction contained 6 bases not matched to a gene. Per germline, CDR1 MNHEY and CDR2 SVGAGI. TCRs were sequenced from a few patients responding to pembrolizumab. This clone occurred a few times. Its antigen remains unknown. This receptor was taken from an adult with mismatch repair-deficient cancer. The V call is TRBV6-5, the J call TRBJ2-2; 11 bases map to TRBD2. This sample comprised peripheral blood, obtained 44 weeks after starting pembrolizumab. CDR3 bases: TGTGCCAGCAGGTCAGGGACTAGCGGATCCGGGGAGCTGTTTTTT. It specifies CASRSGTSGSGELFF.